This TCR beta chain was identified during a study of blood T cell repertoires in COVID-19. Study at large: The United States, Italy and Spain provided the acute and convalescent COVID-19 samples.

Some clones are missing from TCRdb's copy, which holds only in-frame ones; the method was immunoSEQ multiplex PCR. The repertoire consists of about 300,000 clones, with 83% occurring once and the leading ten covering roughly 1.1%. Sequencing was carried out using peripheral blood. This receptor was taken from a woman in her forties or fifties with acute or convalescent COVID-19.

The CDR3: CASTLADEQFF. The CDR3, as DNA: TGTGCCAGCACACTAGCAGATGAGCAGTTCTTC. V gene TRBV27 combines with J gene TRBJ2-1; D may be TRBD2 (6 bases). V was pared by 7 bases and J by 8 bases, with 9 bases between. The germline V gene encodes CDR1 MNHEY and CDR2 SMNVEV (reference sequence). The CDR3 is 11 residues long.